These T cell receptor beta chains were read from a single sample in a study of blood T cell repertoires in COVID-19. The table came from immunoSEQ multiplex PCR; TCRdb's copy has only in-frame clones and leaves some out. The sample lists about 220,000 clones; around 82% were seen once. The material sequenced was peripheral blood. All receptors come from a woman between 70 and 85 years old with acute or convalescent COVID-19. Both conserved end residues are part of each CDR3. Each record gives: clone size, D gene, J gene, V gene, CDR3 DNA, CDR3 protein. The D gene is left open where the match is weak. Clone sizes are given selectively: once, few, many, or a class where the clone is expanded.

- | TRBD2 | TRBJ2-1 | TRBV28 | TGTGCCACTCTCAATACCGGGACTAGCATCGATGAGCAGTTCTTC | CATLNTGTSIDEQFF
- | TRBD1 | TRBJ2-3 | TRBV6-5 | TGTGCCAGCAGTACGGACAGGACGGCGCAGTATTTT | CASSTDRTAQYF
- | - | TRBJ1-1 | TRBV30 | TGTGCCTGGAGTACCGGGGGGTCCTTATACACTGAAGCTTTCTTT | CAWSTGGSLYTEAFF
- | TRBD2 | TRBJ2-2 | TRBV30 | TGTGCCTGGATTTTCGGTAGCGGGGATAACACCGGGGAGCTGTTTTTT | CAWIFGSGDNTGELFF
- | TRBD1 | TRBJ2-2 | TRBV6-5 | TGTGCCAGCATCTCGGGACAGGGGACCGGGGAGCTGTTTTTT | CASISGQGTGELFF
- | TRBD1 | TRBJ1-4 | TRBV6-1 | TGTGCCAGCAGTGAATGGGACAGGGACGAAAAACTGTTTTTT | CASSEWDRDEKLFF
- | - | TRBJ1-2 | TRBV2 | TGTGCCAGCAGTGAAGCGCTGCGGGGGGCAGGTGGCTACACCTTC | CASSEALRGAGGYTF
once | TRBD2 | TRBJ2-3 | TRBV9 | TGTGCCAGCAGCGTAGCTTACGTCCTAGCGGGGGATTCTTTGGCAGATACGCAGTATTTT | CASSVAYVLAGDSLADTQYF
- | TRBD2 | TRBJ2-2 | TRBV7-6 | TGTGCCAGCAGCTTAGAGACTAGCGGGATCCCCGGGGAGCTGTTTTTT | CASSLETSGIPGELFF
- | - | TRBJ2-7 | TRBV6-5 | TGTGCCAGCAGTACCAGGGGACGGGAGCAGTACTTC | CASSTRGREQYF
- | - | TRBJ2-2 | TRBV27 | TGTGCCAGCAGTTTATCGTTCGCGGACTCTGAGAACACCGGGGAGCTGTTTTTT | CASSLSFADSENTGELFF
- | TRBD1 | TRBJ1-1 | TRBV5-6 | TGTGCCAGCAGCTTGGGTTTACAGGGGCTGGTCGGGATGAACACTGAAGCTTTCTTT | CASSLGLQGLVGMNTEAFF
few | TRBD1 | TRBJ1-2 | TRBV29-1 | TGCAGCGTCCCGTCGGGGAGGACAGGGGGAGAGGGCACCTTC | CSVPSGRTGGEGTF
- | - | TRBJ2-2 | TRBV2 | TGTGCCAGCAGGCCCTTGGGGCCAAGGACCGGGGAGCTGTTTTTT | CASRPLGPRTGELFF
- | - | TRBJ2-6 | TRBV7-9 | TGTGCCAGCAGCGTAGGGGCGCAAGGGGCCAACGTCCTGACTTTC | CASSVGAQGANVLTF
- | - | TRBJ2-3 | TRBV19 | TGTGCCAGTAGTACACCGGGATTCACGACGGATACGCAGTATTTT | CASSTPGFTTDTQYF
- | TRBD1 | TRBJ1-4 | TRBV19 | TGTGCCAGTAGTATCTCGACAGGGGTGTCTGACTATGAAAAACTGTTTTTT | CASSISTGVSDYEKLFF
- | TRBD1 | TRBJ1-2 | TRBV27 | TGTGCCAGCAGGGAGACAGGGGTGGACTATGGCTACACCTTC | CASRETGVDYGYTF
- | - | TRBJ1-3 | TRBV7-9 | TGTGCCAGCAGCCCGGCGGGGAACTCTGGAAACACCATATATTTT | CASSPAGNSGNTIYF
- | - | TRBJ1-1 | TRBV6-2/TRBV6-3 | TGTGCCAGCAGTTACTCGCCTTGGGGGGACACTGAAGCTTTCTTT | CASSYSPWGDTEAFF
- | TRBD1 | TRBJ1-2 | TRBV4-1 | TGCGCCAGCAGCCAAGACTGGACAGGGGGTGACTATGGCTACACCTTC | CASSQDWTGGDYGYTF
- | - | TRBJ1-4 | TRBV6-1 | TGTGCCAGCAGTGAACTTCGTAATGAAAAACTGTTTTTT | CASSELRNEKLFF
- | - | TRBJ1-2 | TRBV6-1 | TGTGCCAGCAGTGGTAAGGGGAAAGCCGTTAACTATGGCTACACCTTC | CASSGKGKAVNYGYTF
- | - | TRBJ1-1 | TRBV3-1/TRBV3-2 | TGTGCCAGCAGTCTAAGGGACGGGAGGGCGAACACTGAAGCTTTCTTT | CASSLRDGRANTEAFF
few | TRBD1 | TRBJ1-5 | TRBV19 | TGTGCCAGTAGTTCACAGGGGGTTAGCAATCAGCCCCAGCATTTT | CASSSQGVSNQPQHF
- | TRBD1 | TRBJ1-3 | TRBV29-1 | TGCAGCGTTGATAGGACAGGGTCCGGAAACACCATATATTTT | CSVDRTGSGNTIYF
few | TRBD1 | TRBJ1-5 | TRBV2 | TGTGCCAGCAGTCCGGACAGGGGGAATCAGCCCCAGCATTTT | CASSPDRGNQPQHF
- | TRBD2 | TRBJ2-5 | TRBV7-2 | TGTGCCAGCAGCTTAGGGACTAGCCGAGAGACCCAGTACTTC | CASSLGTSRETQYF
few | - | TRBJ2-7 | TRBV4-1 | TGCGCCAGCAGCCAGGTCGGACAGAGCTACGAGCAGTACTTC | CASSQVGQSYEQYF
- | - | TRBJ2-5 | TRBV7-2 | TGTGCCAGCAGCTTAGGCCGGGCAGCGGCCTCTCGTCTGGAGACCCAGTACTTC | CASSLGRAAASRLETQYF
- | TRBD1 | TRBJ1-6 | TRBV28 | TGTGCCAGCAGTCCCCACGGACAGGGTAATTCACCCCTCCACTTT | CASSPHGQGNSPLHF
- | TRBD2 | TRBJ2-5 | TRBV7-2 | TGTGCCAGCAGCCGCGGGGGGGCCGGAGAGACCCAGTACTTC | CASSRGGAGETQYF
- | - | TRBJ2-6 | TRBV14 | TGTGCCAGCAGCCCCTTGGGACAAGTTCTCTCTGGGGCCAACGTCCTGACTTTC | CASSPLGQVLSGANVLTF
- | - | TRBJ2-2 | TRBV5-4 | TGTGCCAGCAGCTTGGGGGGAGCCCGACAGAACACCGGGGAGCTGTTTTTT | CASSLGGARQNTGELFF
- | TRBD2 | TRBJ2-3 | TRBV7-2 | TGTGCCAGCAGCTCGACTAGCCATTTCACAGATACGCAGTATTTT | CASSSTSHFTDTQYF
- | TRBD1 | TRBJ2-2 | TRBV5-1 | TGCGCCAGCAGCTTGGGACAGGGAACCGCCGGGGAGCTGTTTTTT | CASSLGQGTAGELFF
- | - | TRBJ2-1 | TRBV7-9 | TGTGCCACCGCCAGGGGATCCTACAATGAGCAGTTCTTC | CATARGSYNEQFF
- | - | TRBJ2-5 | TRBV7-9 | TGTGCCCTAAGAGAGGAAGAGACCCAGTACTTC | CALREEETQYF
- | - | TRBJ1-1 | TRBV27 | TGTGCCAGCAGTTTGGTTTCGGGGGTAGGAACTGAAGCTTTCTTT | CASSLVSGVGTEAFF
- | - | TRBJ1-1 | TRBV6-5 | TGTGCCAGCAGCCTAACAGGGTTTCAAGCTTTCTTT | CASSLTGFQAFF
- | - | TRBJ1-1 | TRBV7-2 | TGTGCCAGCAGCTTGGGGACTTATTATAACACTGAAGCTTTCTTT | CASSLGTYYNTEAFF
few | TRBD2 | TRBJ2-1 | TRBV5-1 | TGCGCCAGCAGCTTGGGAGCTAGCGGGGCACTAAATGAGCAGTTCTTC | CASSLGASGALNEQFF
few | - | TRBJ2-1 | TRBV29-1 | TGCAGCGTTGAAGATAGGGCAGGGCTTCTCCGATGGATCTTC | CSVEDRAGLLRWIF
- | TRBD1 | TRBJ1-2 | TRBV6-5 | TGTGCCAGCACCCAGTCAGGGGGTCTTTTTGGCTACACCTTC | CASTQSGGLFGYTF
- | - | TRBJ2-3 | TRBV5-1 | TGCGCCAGCAGCCTAAGTTATAGCACAGATACGCAGTATTTT | CASSLSYSTDTQYF
- | - | TRBJ2-2 | TRBV7-2 | TGTGCCAGCAGCTCCGGGACATACACCGGGGAGCTGTTTTTT | CASSSGTYTGELFF
- | TRBD1 | TRBJ2-2 | TRBV6-5 | TGTGCCAGCGGCCGGGACAGGGGGACCGGGGAGCTGTTTTTT | CASGRDRGTGELFF
- | TRBD1 | TRBJ1-3 | TRBV18 | TGTGCCAGCTCCCGGGACAGGGTCTCTGGAAACACCATATATTTT | CASSRDRVSGNTIYF
few | TRBD1 | TRBJ2-5 | TRBV7-2 | TGTGCCAGCAGCAACTTGGGGACAGGGACCTTAACTCGCCAAGAGACCCAGTACTTC | CASSNLGTGTLTRQETQYF
- | TRBD2 | TRBJ2-1 | TRBV5-8 | TGTGCCAGCAGCTTGGATGTAGCGGGGGGGCCAAACTCCTACAATGAGCAGTTCTTC | CASSLDVAGGPNSYNEQFF
- | TRBD1 | TRBJ2-5 | TRBV5-8 | TGTGCCAGCAGCCCTGGGACAGGGGGTAGGGAGACCCAGTACTTC | CASSPGTGGRETQYF
- | - | TRBJ1-2 | TRBV23-1 | TGCGCCAGCACTCCCGGACAGCACTATGGCTACACCTTC | CASTPGQHYGYTF
- | - | TRBJ2-5 | TRBV5-1 | TGCGCCAGCAGCGAACAGGGACCGCAGAAGGAGACCCAGTACTTC | CASSEQGPQKETQYF
- | - | TRBJ2-3 | TRBV5-1 | TGCGCCAGCAGCTTTGAGTTTAACACAGATACGCAGTATTTT | CASSFEFNTDTQYF
once | TRBD1 | TRBJ2-2 | TRBV5-5 | TGTGCCAGCAGCTGGGACAGGTCCCCCGGGGAGCTGTTTTTT | CASSWDRSPGELFF
- | - | TRBJ1-2 | TRBV28 | TGTGCCAGCAACCTGTTGGTTGGGGAGAGGTATGGCTACACCTTC | CASNLLVGERYGYTF
- | - | TRBJ1-3 | TRBV4-2 | TGTGCCAGCAGCCAAGACACAGGGAACGGGGTCACCATATATTTT | CASSQDTGNGVTIYF